This T cell receptor beta chain was sequenced in a study of blood T cell repertoires in COVID-19. Study in general: Sources were T cells, B-cell-depleted T cells, or PBMCs; the material itself was cDNA or gDNA.

J gave up 8 bases and V 5 bases, and 9 bases lay outside the gene matches. This CDR3 contains 15 residues. The V gene's germline CDR1 is LNHDA and CDR2 SQIVND (reference sequence). Sequencing used immunoSEQ multiplex PCR; TCRdb keeps in-frame clones, though not all of them. The table records 150,000 to 180,000 clones, about 85% of them present only once. The sequenced material came from peripheral blood. The V and J genes are TRBV19 and TRBJ1-6; TRBD1 matches 7 bases. The sequence was collected from a man in his 60s with COVID-19, enrolled during active disease. The CDR3 protein is CASSVGQAGDSPLHF. The CDR3 DNA sequence: TGTGCCAGTAGTGTTGGACAGGCAGGGGATTCACCCCTCCACTTT.